The clone carrying this T cell receptor beta chain was recorded many times. What it recognizes is unknown. This sample was taken from a study of T cells in Graves' hyperthyroidism and ophthalmopathy. Study in general: The initial diagnosis was the point when peripheral blood was collected, ahead of any treatment.

The source material, RNA transcripts, was used to amplify TCR beta CDR3 regions. During a first-round RT-PCR of the TCR CDR3, the HTBI primer set was used. TCRdb reanalysed the multiplex PCR reads using MiXCR and keeps one entry per CDR3 protein. The table has about 500,000 distinct CDR3 sequences, under 20% seen once. Study results and limitations: Model-based prediction identified ophthalmopathy a median around seven months prior to its onset.

Germline CDR1 is SGHVS and CDR2 is FQNEAQ. This CDR3 spans 14 amino acids. V lost 1 base to trimming and J lost 4 bases; unmatched junction nucleotides: 3. PBMCs were collected from a roughly 10 ml volume of fresh peripheral blood. The TCR sequence derives from a woman in her late teens or twenties with Graves' ophthalmopathy. The chain couples TRBV7-8 to TRBJ1-1, with 7 nucleotides matching TRBD1. The material sequenced was blood. CDR3 region: CASSLEGAATEAFF. CDR3 nucleotide sequence: TGTGCCAGCAGCTTAGAGGGGGCGGCCACTGAAGCTTTCTTT.